This TCR beta chain derives from a study of beta chain features in type 1 diabetes. The germline V gene has CDR1 MGHDK and CDR2 SYGVNS. The CDR3 extends over 13 amino acids. Trimming left V 8 bases short and J 2 bases short, with 7 bases between. A few counts support this clone. Expressed TCRB transcripts were sequenced after all isolated RNA was converted to cDNA. Some clones are missing from TCRdb's copy, which holds only in-frame ones; the method was immunoSEQ multiplex PCR. Counted here are about half a million clones, about an eighth occurring once; the ten biggest clones make up less than 0.06%.

This chain connects TRBV25-1 to TRBJ2-6; D gene uncertain. This sequence originates from a woman aged 18-29 years in good health. The sample was naive CD4+ T cells from blood. The CDR3 spells CASRLTGANVLTF. The CDR3 nucleotides are TGTGCCAGCCGTTTGACTGGGGCCAACGTCCTGACTTTC.